This T cell receptor (beta chain) was captured in a study of vaccination and CD4 T cells after COVID-19. Study-wide context: Nine convalescent patients had mild and one had severe PCR-confirmed SARS-CoV-2 disease.

Sequencing of cultured CD4+ T cell DNA used the Oncomine TCR Beta short-read assay. The source of extracted genomic DNA was cultured CD4+ T cells. TCRdb fed the PCR reads into MiXCR, producing one record per CDR3 protein. This repertoire shows approximately 8,800 distinct CDR3 sequences, 61% found once; its top ten account for 35%. Treatment: approximately nine-day PBMC culture with coronavirus spike peptide pools or control peptides (ViraFEST assay). CDR3 length: 14 amino acids. Germline-derived CDR1 and CDR2 are DFQATT and SNEGSKA (reference sequence). V lost 1 base and J 6 bases, leaving 12 bases between the germline ends. As concerns this clonotype: Its target is unknown.

The receptor's source is a human donor who had recovered from COVID-19. The specimen sequenced was CD4+ T cells from blood, cultured in vitro. The gene calls are TRBV20-1 and TRBJ1-4; possibly TRBD1 for D (5 bases). The CDR3 bases are TGCAGTGCTAGAGCCGGGACCCACTATGAAAAACTGTTTTTT. Protein: CSARAGTHYEKLFF.